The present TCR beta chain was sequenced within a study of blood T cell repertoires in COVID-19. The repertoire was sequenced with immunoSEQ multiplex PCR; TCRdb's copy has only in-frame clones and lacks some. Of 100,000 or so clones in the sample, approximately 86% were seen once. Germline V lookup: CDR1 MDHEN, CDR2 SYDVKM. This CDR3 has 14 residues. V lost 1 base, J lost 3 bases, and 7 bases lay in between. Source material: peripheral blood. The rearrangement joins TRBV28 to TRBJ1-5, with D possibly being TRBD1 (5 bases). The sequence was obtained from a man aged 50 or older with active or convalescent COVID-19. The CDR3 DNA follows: TGTGCCAGCAGTTTATCGGGACTCAATCAGCCCCAGCATTTT. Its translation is CASSLSGLNQPQHF.